This note documents a single T cell receptor (beta chain) sequence. The lymph nodes were axillary draining lymph nodes from breast cancer patients. TCRdb processed the multiplex PCR reads anew with MiXCR; each CDR3 protein has one entry. The sample contains fewer than 90,000 distinct CDR3 sequences, more than 25% of which appear only once. V was trimmed by 1 base and J by 12 bases, leaving 14 bases between them. Per germline, CDR1 SGHTA and CDR2 FQGNSA. This CDR3 comprises 13 residues. These data originate in a study of breast tumors, draining lymph nodes, adjacent tissues. Sequencing was performed on axillary lymph node tissue. The TCR was taken from a female donor with breast cancer. Some clones in this sample may be carry-over from other donors' samples. This chain uses TRBV7-2 with TRBJ2-3; weak D call: TRBD1 (7 bases). In DNA form, the CDR3 reads TGTGCCAGCAGCTTAGGCGGGACAGCTAACCAGTATTTT. Its protein product is CASSLGGTANQYF.